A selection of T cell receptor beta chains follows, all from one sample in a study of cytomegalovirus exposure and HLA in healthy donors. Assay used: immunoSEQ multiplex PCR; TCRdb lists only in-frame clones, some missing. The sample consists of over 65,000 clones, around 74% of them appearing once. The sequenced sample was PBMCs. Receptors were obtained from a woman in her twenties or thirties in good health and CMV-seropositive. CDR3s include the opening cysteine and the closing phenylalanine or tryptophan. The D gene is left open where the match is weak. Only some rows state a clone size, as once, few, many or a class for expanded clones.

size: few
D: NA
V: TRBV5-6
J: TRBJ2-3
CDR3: CASSLATVQDTQYF
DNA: TGTGCCAGCAGCTTAGCGACTGTTCAAGATACGCAGTATTTT

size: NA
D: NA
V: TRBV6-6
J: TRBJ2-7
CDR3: CASTDVGPTYEQYF
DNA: TGTGCCAGCACCGACGTGGGGCCGACCTACGAGCAGTACTTC

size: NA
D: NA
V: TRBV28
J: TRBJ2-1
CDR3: CPELPNNEQFF
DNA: TGTCCCGAGCTGCCAAACAATGAGCAGTTCTTC

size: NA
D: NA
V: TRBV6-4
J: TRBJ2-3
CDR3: CASSDAAGSTDTQYF
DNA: TGTGCCAGCAGTGACGCGGCAGGGAGCACAGATACGCAGTATTTT

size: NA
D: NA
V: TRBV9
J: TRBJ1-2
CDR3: CASRPPGEVYGYTF
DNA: TGTGCCAGCAGGCCGCCCGGGGAGGTCTATGGCTACACCTTC

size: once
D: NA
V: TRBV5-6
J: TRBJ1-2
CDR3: CARTSNYGYTF
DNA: TGTGCCAGAACTTCTAACTATGGCTACACCTTC

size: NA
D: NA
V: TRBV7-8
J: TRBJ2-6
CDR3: CASSPRQTSFTGANVLTF
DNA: TGTGCCAGCAGCCCACGACAAACCTCTTTCACTGGGGCCAACGTCCTGACTTTC

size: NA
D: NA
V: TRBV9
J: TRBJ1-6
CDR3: CASSVGPTDYNSPLHF
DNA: TGTGCCAGCAGCGTAGGCCCGACAGACTATAATTCACCCCTCCACTTT

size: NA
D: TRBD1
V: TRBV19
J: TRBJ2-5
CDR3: CASSIGTGMGETQYF
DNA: TGTGCCAGTAGTATTGGGACAGGGATGGGGGAGACCCAGTACTTC

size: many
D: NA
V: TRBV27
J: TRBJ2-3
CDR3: CASTPDRTSTDTQYF
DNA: TGTGCCAGCACGCCTGACAGGACCTCCACAGATACGCAGTATTTT

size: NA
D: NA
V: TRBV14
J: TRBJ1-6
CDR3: CASSQAASVSPLHF
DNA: TGTGCCAGCAGCCAAGCCGCTTCGGTTTCACCCCTCCACTTT

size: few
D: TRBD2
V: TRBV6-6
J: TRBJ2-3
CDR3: CASSYPPGGDTQYF
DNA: TGTGCCAGCAGTTACCCCCCGGGAGGGGATACGCAGTATTTT

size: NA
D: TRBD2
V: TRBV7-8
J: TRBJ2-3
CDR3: CASSLVRLAGETSTDTQYF
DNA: TGTGCCAGCAGCTTAGTACGGCTAGCGGGAGAGACTAGCACAGATACGCAGTATTTT

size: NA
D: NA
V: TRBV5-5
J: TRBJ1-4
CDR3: CASSLGGQKLFF
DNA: TGTGCCAGCAGCTTGGGGGGGCAAAAACTGTTTTTT

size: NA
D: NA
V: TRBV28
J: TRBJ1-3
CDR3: CASTTVALRRNTIYF
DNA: TGTGCCAGCACGACAGTTGCGCTTCGTCGAAACACCATATATTTT

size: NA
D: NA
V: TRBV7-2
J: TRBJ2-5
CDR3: CASSSSVQETQYF
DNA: TGTGCCAGCAGCTCTAGCGTCCAAGAGACCCAGTACTTC

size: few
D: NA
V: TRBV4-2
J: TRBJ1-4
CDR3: CASSFDSSNEKLFF
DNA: TGTGCCAGCAGCTTCGACAGTTCTAATGAAAAACTGTTTTTT

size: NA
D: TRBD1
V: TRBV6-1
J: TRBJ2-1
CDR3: CASSEGQGADEQFF
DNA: TGTGCCAGCAGTGAAGGACAGGGGGCCGATGAGCAGTTCTTC

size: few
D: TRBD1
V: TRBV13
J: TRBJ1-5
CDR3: CASSLGGQGGSQPQHF
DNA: TGTGCCAGCAGCTTAGGTGGACAGGGAGGCAGTCAGCCCCAGCATTTT

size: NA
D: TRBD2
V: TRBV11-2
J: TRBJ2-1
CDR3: CASSLEGLAGGPRNNEQFF
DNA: TGTGCCAGCAGCTTAGAGGGCCTAGCGGGAGGGCCGAGAAACAATGAGCAGTTCTTC

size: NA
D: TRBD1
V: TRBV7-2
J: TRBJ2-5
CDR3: CASSLDPGGVETQYF
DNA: TGTGCCAGCAGCTTAGATCCAGGGGGCGTGGAGACCCAGTACTTC

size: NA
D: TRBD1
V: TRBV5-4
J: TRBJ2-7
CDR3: CASSLQDRVTYEQYF
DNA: TGTGCCAGCAGCTTGCAGGACAGGGTAACCTACGAGCAGTACTTC

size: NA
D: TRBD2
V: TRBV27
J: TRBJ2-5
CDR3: CASSSVAGEDETQYF
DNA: TGTGCCAGCAGTTCAGTGGCGGGAGAGGATGAGACCCAGTACTTC

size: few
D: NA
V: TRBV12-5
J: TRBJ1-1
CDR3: CASGSIPNGQLNTEAFF
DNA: TGTGCTAGTGGTTCGATACCTAATGGACAGTTGAACACTGAAGCTTTCTTT

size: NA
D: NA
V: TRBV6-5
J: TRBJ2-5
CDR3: CASSLQGPALQETQYF
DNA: TGTGCCAGCAGTTTACAGGGACCGGCCCTCCAAGAGACCCAGTACTTC

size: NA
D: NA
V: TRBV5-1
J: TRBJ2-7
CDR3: CASSGRGREQYF
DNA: TGCGCCAGCAGTGGCAGGGGAAGGGAGCAGTACTTC

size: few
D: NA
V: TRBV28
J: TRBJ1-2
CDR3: CASSLYRGSDGYTF
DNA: TGTGCCAGCAGTTTATATCGGGGGAGCGATGGCTACACCTTC

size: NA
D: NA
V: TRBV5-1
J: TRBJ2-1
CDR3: CASSFDGKSSYNEQFF
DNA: TGCGCCAGCAGCTTCGATGGCAAAAGCTCCTACAATGAGCAGTTCTTC

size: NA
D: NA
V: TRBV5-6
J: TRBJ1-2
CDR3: CASSLGIANYGYTF
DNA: TGTGCCAGCAGCCTGGGCATAGCTAACTATGGCTACACCTTC

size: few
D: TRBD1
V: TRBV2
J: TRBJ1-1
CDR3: CASSDRGTGGANTEAFF
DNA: TGTGCCAGCAGTGATCGCGGGACAGGGGGTGCGAACACTGAAGCTTTCTTT

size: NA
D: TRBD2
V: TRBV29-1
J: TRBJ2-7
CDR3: CSVDRRGTSGYEQYF
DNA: TGCAGCGTTGATAGGAGGGGGACTAGCGGGTACGAGCAGTACTTC

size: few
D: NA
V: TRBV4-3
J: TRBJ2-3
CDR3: CASSHGSTDTQYF
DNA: TGCGCCAGCAGCCACGGTAGCACAGATACGCAGTATTTT

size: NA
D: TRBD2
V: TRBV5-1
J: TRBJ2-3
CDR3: CASSLGLAPTDTQYF
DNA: TGCGCCAGCAGCTTGGGACTAGCGCCCACAGATACGCAGTATTTT

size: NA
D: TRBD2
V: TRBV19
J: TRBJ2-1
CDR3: CASSVGTSGRVNEQFF
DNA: TGTGCCAGTAGTGTCGGGACTAGCGGGAGAGTCAATGAGCAGTTCTTC

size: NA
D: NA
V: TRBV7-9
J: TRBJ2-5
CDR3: CASLRRGPKETQYF
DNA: TGTGCCAGCCTCCGGAGGGGACCCAAAGAGACCCAGTACTTC

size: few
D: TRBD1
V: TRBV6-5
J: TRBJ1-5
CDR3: CASSPDRPSNQPQHF
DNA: TGTGCCAGCAGCCCGGACAGGCCTAGCAATCAGCCCCAGCATTTT

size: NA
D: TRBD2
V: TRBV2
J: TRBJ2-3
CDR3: CASSAGLAGGPLGTDTQYF
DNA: TGTGCCAGCAGTGCTGGACTAGCGGGAGGGCCTCTCGGCACAGATACGCAGTATTTT

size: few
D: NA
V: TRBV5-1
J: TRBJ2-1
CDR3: CAIINQKAAYDEQFF
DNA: TGCGCCATTATCAACCAGAAAGCGGCATACGATGAGCAGTTCTTC